The 15 T cell receptor beta chains presented below share a single source sample, sequenced in a study of CD8+ T cells in alopecia areata. Treatment denoted: oral pan-JAK inhibitor, 5-10 mg twice daily. RNA was extracted and reverse transcribed into cDNA as the sequencing template. Clones were sequenced by immunoSEQ multiplex PCR, and TCRdb holds only the in-frame ones, with some missing. The data hold 200,000 or so clones, with approximately 40% observed a single time. The specimen was CD4+ T cells sorted from blood, collected at approximately week 36, from a patient treated with tofacitinib. The receptor set was obtained from a human donor with alopecia areata.

This rearrangement joins TRBV5-1 to TRBJ1-1; TRBD1 might be the D (5 bases). The CDR3 contains 15 residues. The V gene's germline CDR1 is SGHRS and CDR2 YFSETQ. V lost 1 base and J lost 3, with 13 bases in between. The CDR3 spells CASSLLPQGHTEAFF. The CDR3 region has the DNA TGCGCCAGCAGCTTGCTACCCCAGGGACACACTGAAGCTTTCTTT.

This clone was counted a few times. The genes are TRBV10-3 and TRBJ2-7; no definite D call. CDR1 is ENHRY and CDR2 is SYGVKD in the germline V gene. The CDR3 spans 13 residues. The germline V and J ends were trimmed by 0 bases and 3 bases, with 6 bases remaining between them. This CDR3 is CAISESGGYEQYF. CDR3 in DNA: TGTGCCATCAGTGAGTCCGGCGGCTACGAGCAGTACTTC.

This clone was detected only a few times. Here the CDR3 DNA reads TGCAGCGTTGATCTCGCTAAATTAACCGGGGAGCTGTTTTTT. Encoded protein: CSVDLAKLTGELFF. V usage is TRBV29-1 and J usage is TRBJ2-2; D is unclear. The CDR3 contains 14 residues. Between the trimmed V and J ends, which lost 3 bases and 5 bases, there was a span of 13 bases. Germline V CDR1 and CDR2: SQVTM, ANQGSEA.

The rearrangement uses TRBV14 and TRBJ1-2; 8 nucleotides line up with TRBD1. Germline V gene data show CDR1 as SGHDN and CDR2 as FVKESK. The CDR3 sequence is 14 residues long. The V gene end was trimmed by 0 bases and the J gene end by 6 bases; junction bases not matched to a gene: 3. The CDR3 loop is CASSQEARGHGYTF. Written as DNA, the CDR3 is TGTGCCAGCAGCCAAGAGGCCAGGGGGCATGGCTACACCTTC.

This clone was found a few times. V and J are TRBV7-2 and TRBJ1-4; D unclear. Germline V gene data show CDR1 as SGHTA and CDR2 as FQGNSA. There are 15 residues in the CDR3. The germline V and J ends were trimmed by 1 base and 8 bases, with 14 bases remaining between them. DNA of the CDR3: TGTGCCAGCAGCTTAGTCCTGGGTTTGAAGGAAAAACTGTTTTTT. This codes for CASSLVLGLKEKLFF.

This sequence joins TRBV4-3 and TRBJ2-4, with D possibly TRBD1 on 5 matching bases. Per germline, CDR1 LGHNA and CDR2 YSLEER. The CDR3 covers 15 residues. Trimming cost V 0 bases and J 6 bases, with 12 bases left between them. The CDR3 DNA is TGCGCCAGCAGCCAAGATAGCCAGGGCATAAACATTCAGTACTTC. Encoded protein: CASSQDSQGINIQYF.

The chain couples TRBV29-1 to TRBJ1-2; D unresolved. The CDR3 runs 12 residues. The germline V gene encodes CDR1 SQVTM and CDR2 ANQGSEA. With 6 bases removed from V and 1 base from J, the gap between germline ends came to 9 bases. CDR3 protein: CSVLRDNYGYTF. CDR3 DNA: TGCAGCGTCTTAAGAGATAACTATGGCTACACCTTC. The whole variable domain, filled in from reference TRBV29-1 and TRBJ1-2, reads SAVISQKPSRDICQRGTSLTIQCQVDSQVTMMFWYRQQPGQSLTLIATANQGSEATYESGFVIDKFPISRPNLTFSTLTVSNMSPEDSSIYLCSVLRDNYGYTFGSGTRLTVV.

This clone was found a few times. The chain carries TRBV6-5 and TRBJ1-3; D may be TRBD1 (6 bases). CDR1 and CDR2 (germline): MNHEY, SVGAGI. The CDR3 sequence is 14 residues long. V shed 6 bases and J shed 1 base, with 10 bases lying between them. CDR3 DNA sequence: TGTGCCAGCAGCCGAGGACAGTCTGGAAACACCATATATTTT. This encodes CASSRGQSGNTIYF.

This chain connects TRBV6-1 to TRBJ2-7; TRBD2 matches 11 bases. The germline CDR1 and CDR2 sequences are MNHNS and SASEGT. The CDR3 is made up of 14 amino acids. Trimming removed 6 bases from V and 3 bases from J; junction bases left unmatched: 4. In DNA form, the CDR3 reads TGTGCCAGCAGGACTAGCGGGACTATCTACGAGCAGTACTTC. Protein sequence: CASRTSGTIYEQYF.

The rearrangement uses TRBV7-2 and TRBJ2-1; unclear D gene. The CDR3 covers 11 residues. Germline V gene sequence: CDR1 SGHTA, CDR2 FQGNSA. Trimming removed 5 bases from V and 8 bases from J, with 7 bases in between. CDR3 residues: CASSPLYEQFF. The DNA of the CDR3 is TGTGCCAGCAGCCCGTTGTATGAGCAGTTCTTC.

This clone was detected only a few times. V gene TRBV19 combines with J gene TRBJ2-1; 7 bases agree with TRBD1. The J segment lost 8 bases and the V segment lost 11 bases, leaving 18 bases of the junction unmatched. The V gene's germline CDR1 is LNHDA and CDR2 SQIVND (reference sequence). The CDR3 runs 15 residues. As DNA, the CDR3 is TGTGCCGCCCGGTCCCCGGGACAGTCGGGCGATGAGCAGTTCTTC. It encodes CAARSPGQSGDEQFF.

This sequence joins TRBV30 and TRBJ1-2, with D tentatively TRBD1 (5 bases). The CDR3 contains 13 residues. V gave up 5 bases and J gave up 3 bases, with 13 bases separating them. Germline V CDR1 and CDR2: GTSNPN, SVGIG (reference sequence). The CDR3 sequence is CAWVPSGDYGYTF. CDR3 in DNA: TGTGCCTGGGTCCCCTCGGGGGACTATGGCTACACCTTC.

This chain uses TRBV5-1 with TRBJ2-1, with TRBD2 matching 7 bases. V lost 2 bases, J lost 5 bases, and 7 bases stayed unmatched. CDR3 length equals 15 residues. Germline loops: CDR1 SGHRS, CDR2 YFSETQ. CDR3 residues: CASSLGGSPNNEQFF. The DNA of the CDR3 is TGCGCCAGCAGCTTAGGCGGGAGTCCCAACAATGAGCAGTTCTTC.

V and J are TRBV4-2 and TRBJ2-5; 8 nucleotides match TRBD2. The V gene's germline CDR1 is LGHNA and CDR2 YNFKEQ. This CDR3 is built from 15 residues. V was pared by 6 bases and J by 2 bases, with 8 bases of the junction left unmatched. Here the CDR3 reads CASSQSSGHQETQYF. In nucleotides, the CDR3 is TGTGCCAGCAGTCAGTCTAGCGGGCATCAAGAGACCCAGTACTTC.

The chain has TRBV28 and TRBJ2-7; TRBD1 agrees at 10 bases. In germline, CDR1 is MDHEN, CDR2 SYDVKM. The V segment lost 6 bases and the J segment 4 bases; nucleotides outside the gene matches: 12. This CDR3 spans 16 amino acids. The DNA for the CDR3 is TGTGCCAGCAGCGCTTTTCGGACAGGGGGAATGTACGAGCAGTACTTC. As protein: CASSAFRTGGMYEQYF.